These T cell receptor beta chains were read from a single sample in a study of CD8 T cells in cerebrospinal fluid in Alzheimer's disease. TCRdb reworked the 10x single-cell sequencing reads into one entry per CDR3 protein, no DNA. Across 510 or so distinct CDR3 sequences, the top ten clones capture around 40% of the sample. Sequencing was done on a sample of cerebrospinal fluid. These receptors were collected from a human donor with Parkinson's disease. CDR3s include the opening cysteine and the closing phenylalanine or tryptophan. For some rows the clone size is stated as once, few or many, or as a class when expanded; others skip it.

>TRBV27|large|TRBJ2-1
CASSLGVRPNEQFF
>TRBV5-1|large|TRBJ1-1
CASLPTADLNTEAFF
>TRBV6-5|-|TRBJ1-4
CASRRSGVTNEKLFF
>TRBV15|-|TRBJ2-7
CATSLVLGQGYEQYF
>TRBV12-3/TRBV12-4|medium-sized|TRBJ2-7
CASSRQEAYEQYF
>TRBV5-4|-|TRBJ2-1
CASSLPSGVNSEQFF
>TRBV20-1|hyperexpanded|TRBJ2-1
CSARDSRGVLDEQFF
>TRBV28|-|TRBJ2-1
CASNDRLAGVNEQFF
>TRBV30|-|TRBJ1-1
CAWSSAPTGAFFEAFF
>TRBV18|large|TRBJ2-3
CASSPQGPTTDTQYF
>TRBV7-2|large|TRBJ2-5
CASSLGAGTTRETQYF
>TRBV12-3/TRBV12-4|medium-sized|TRBJ1-1
CASSPLGRTEAFF
>TRBV30|medium-sized|TRBJ1-2
CAWTRTAVNYGYTF
>TRBV6-5|-|TRBJ1-2
CASSPGQGAPWGYTF
>TRBV20-1|-|TRBJ1-2
CSALSSGAYNYGYTF
>TRBV20-1|large|TRBJ2-3
CSAATTVGGGTDTQYF
>TRBV12-3/TRBV12-4|medium-sized|TRBJ1-6
CASSLGGSYNSPLHF
>TRBV14|medium-sized|TRBJ1-3
CASSQRNTIYF
>TRBV2|hyperexpanded|TRBJ2-1
CASSVGRGGPNEQFF
>TRBV6-2/TRBV6-3|medium-sized|TRBJ2-1
CASSYYLYNEQFF
>TRBV20-1|medium-sized|TRBJ1-5
CSASYRGQPQHF
>TRBV9|large|TRBJ2-1
CASSVGYEQFF
>TRBV20-1|medium-sized|TRBJ1-5
CSAWDSNQPQHF
>TRBV2|medium-sized|TRBJ1-3
CASSEGGTSGNTIYF